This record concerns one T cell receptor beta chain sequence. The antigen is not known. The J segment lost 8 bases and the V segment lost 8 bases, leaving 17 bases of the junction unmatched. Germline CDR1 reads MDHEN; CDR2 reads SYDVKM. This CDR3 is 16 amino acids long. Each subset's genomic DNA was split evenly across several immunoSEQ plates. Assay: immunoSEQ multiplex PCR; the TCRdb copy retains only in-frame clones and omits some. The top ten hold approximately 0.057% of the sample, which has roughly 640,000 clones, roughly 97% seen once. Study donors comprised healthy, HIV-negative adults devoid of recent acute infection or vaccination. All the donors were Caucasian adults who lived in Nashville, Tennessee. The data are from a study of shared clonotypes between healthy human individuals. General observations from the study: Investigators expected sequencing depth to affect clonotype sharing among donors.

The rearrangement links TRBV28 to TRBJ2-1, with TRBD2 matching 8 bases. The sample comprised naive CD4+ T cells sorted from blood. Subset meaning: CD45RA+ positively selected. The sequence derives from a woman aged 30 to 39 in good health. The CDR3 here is CASFSGGETRSDEQFF. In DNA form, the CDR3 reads TGTGCCAGCTTCTCCGGGGGGGAGACCCGATCGGATGAGCAGTTCTTC.